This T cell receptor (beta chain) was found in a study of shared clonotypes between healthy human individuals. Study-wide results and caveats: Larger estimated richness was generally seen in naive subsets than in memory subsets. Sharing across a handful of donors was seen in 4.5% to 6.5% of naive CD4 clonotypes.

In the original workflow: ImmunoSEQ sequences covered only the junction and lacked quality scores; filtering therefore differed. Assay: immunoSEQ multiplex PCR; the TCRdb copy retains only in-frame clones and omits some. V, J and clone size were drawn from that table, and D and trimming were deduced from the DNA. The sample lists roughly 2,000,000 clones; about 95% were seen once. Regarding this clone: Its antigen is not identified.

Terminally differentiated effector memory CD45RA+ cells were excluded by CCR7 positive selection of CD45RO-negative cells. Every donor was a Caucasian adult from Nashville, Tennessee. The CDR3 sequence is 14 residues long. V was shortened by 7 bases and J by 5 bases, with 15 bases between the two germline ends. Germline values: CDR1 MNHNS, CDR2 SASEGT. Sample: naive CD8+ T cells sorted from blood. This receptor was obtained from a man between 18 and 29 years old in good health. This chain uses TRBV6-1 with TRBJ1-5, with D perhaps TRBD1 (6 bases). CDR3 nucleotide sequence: TGTGCCAGCACCCTTAGGGGGGCGGATCAGCCCCAGCATTTT. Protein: CASTLRGADQPQHF.